Many counts were recorded for the clone carrying this T cell receptor (beta chain). Its target is not known. The data stem from a study of blood T cells in healthy people across ages. The study, taken as a whole, reports: It was not possible, with unsorted PBMCs, to conclusively compare naive and antigen-experienced cells.

The CDR3 is made up of 12 amino acids. Germline V CDR1 and CDR2: SGHDN, FVKESK. Combining a sample-barcoded 5' primer with a J-beta primer mix, a second PCR ran for about 7 to 11 cycles. Each single sample gave us at least 2.5 million CDR3-containing paired-end reads. One entry per CDR3 protein, called by TCRdb with MiXCR from the 5' RACE reads. The top ten hold over 15% of the sample, which has hundreds of thousands of distinct CDR3 sequences, 32% seen once. This clonotype was obtained from a woman of 80 years or more in good health. The chain employs TRBV14 and TRBJ2-5, with a weak D call TRBD1 (5 bases). The last part of the DNA fits TRBJ2-7 better; the J call may be wrong. The sequencing sample was made of blood. As DNA, the CDR3 is TGTGCCAGCAGCCAAGACAGGGTCGAGCAGTACTTC. This encodes CASSQDRVEQYF.